A single TCR beta chain is shown here with its context. The antigen it recognizes is unknown. It has no much larger one-base neighbor in the sample; base qualities were not kept. This sample is drawn from a study of blood T cell repertoires in COVID-19 (dated by TCRdb to 2018 to 2020). Notes on the research overall: The collaborator samples originated in the United States, Italy and Spain and spanned the acute and convalescent phases of COVID-19. The material from the prospective study consisted of cDNA or gDNA derived from T cells, B-cell-depleted T cells, or PBMCs. The dataset comprised deeply sampled blood TCRbeta repertoires from subjects exposed to, actively infected with, or recovered from COVID-19. The repertoires were released in a freely available public database intended as a resource for research on the immune response to SARS-CoV-2. Samples were obtained from the ongoing ImmuneRACE study (first 160 participants) and from over 1,000 subjects provided by 6 global collaborators. A de-identified subject ID, COVID-19 status, age in years and sex were almost always included in the sample metadata. HLA class I and class II types, where available, came from metadata supplied by the sample provider rather than from assay-based typing. Beyond this particular receptor, the publication reports: How much clinical and demographic metadata was included differed by source and by participant, and the metadata was provided uncurated.

TCRbeta CDR3 regions were amplified from genomic DNA using the immunoSEQ Assay, a bias-controlled multiplex PCR. As for how the authors treated the data: The number of nucleated cells in each sample was estimated from the amplification of reference gene primers within the assay. Sequence reads were collapsed and filtered to measure the absolute abundance of every unique TCRbeta CDR3 rearrangement. Productive Simpson clonality was computed per sample as the square root of Simpson's diversity index over productive rearrangements. TCRdb carries this immuneACCESS record with in-frame sequences only. Its versions omit some clonotypes, under half of them owing to an unresolved V gene in the studies checked, with the rest unexplained. That table supplies the V and J calls and clone size; D and trimming were determined from the DNA. The sample yields 350,000 to 400,000 clones; around nine tenths were counted once. Roughly 7.1% of the sample goes to the ten largest clones.

At one collaborating source in Seattle, patients were enrolled during active infection and were followed longitudinally through the course of disease. Each collaborating institution followed its own protocols to collect whole blood in K2EDTA tubes. Collaborator samples were shipped for TCRbeta analysis as frozen whole blood, isolated PBMCs, or DNA extracted from either sample type. Taken from the germline V gene (reference sequence), the CDR1 and CDR2 loops are LNHDA and SQIVND. V is cut back by 7 bases and J by 4 bases, with 14 bases in the junction unmatched. Taken from cysteine to phenylalanine, the CDR3 has 16 residues. Only CDR3 DNA remains: 48 bases, in frame from the first base.

What was sequenced was peripheral blood. The chain uses TRBV19 and TRBJ2-3, and TRBD2 matches 7 of the central bases. This sequence originates from a woman aged 60 to 75 with COVID-19, enrolled during active disease. The DNA sequence is TGTGCCAGTACTACAAGGGACTACTCCCCTCCAGATACGCAGTATTTT. It codes for CASTTRDYSPPDTQYF.